This passage covers 6 T cell receptor beta chains from one sample sequenced in a study of blood T cell repertoires in COVID-19. TCRdb's copy holds only in-frame clones and misses some; the assay was immunoSEQ multiplex PCR. The data contain approximately 100,000 clones, about four fifths of them singletons. The sample taken for sequencing was peripheral blood. The receptors were gathered from an older woman with acute or convalescent COVID-19.

V and J are TRBV6-2 or TRBV6-3 and TRBJ1-1, with 9 bases that match TRBD1. Losses at the gene ends were 0 bases for V and 2 bases for J; bases not matched to a gene: 1. The CDR3 sequence is 15 residues long. Germline V gene sequence: CDR1 MNHEY, CDR2 SVGEGT. The CDR3 loop reads CASSYSGQGNTEAFF. The CDR3 bases are TGTGCCAGCAGTTACTCGGGACAGGGCAACACTGAAGCTTTCTTT.

This clone has a handful of counts. The chain is built from TRBV9 and TRBJ2-4, with 11 bases that match TRBD1. CDR1 is SGDLS, CDR2 YYNGEE, per germline. The CDR3 is made up of 18 amino acids. Trimming took 0 bases from V and 5 from J; bases not matched to a gene: 10. The CDR3 spells CASSVGRRTGGAENIQYF. CDR3 bases: TGTGCCAGCAGCGTAGGGCGGAGGACAGGGGGCGCGGAAAACATTCAGTACTTC.

This chain connects TRBV30 to TRBJ1-5; 9 nucleotides agree with TRBD1. Germline V gene data show CDR1 as GTSNPN and CDR2 as SVGIG (reference sequence). The CDR3 is made up of 15 amino acids. Losses at the gene ends were 2 bases for V and 6 bases for J; bases not matched to a gene: 8. The CDR3 DNA reads as TGTGCCTGGAGTCCGGGACAGGGAGTCTTTCAGCCCCAGCATTTT. Encoded protein: CAWSPGQGVFQPQHF.

This chain uses TRBV3-1 (or the pseudogene TRBV3-2) with TRBJ2-5; 13 bases are shared with TRBD2. This CDR3 is 15 amino acids long. V dropped 4 bases and J dropped 5; count of bases not matched to a gene: 4. Germline CDR1 is LGHDT and CDR2 is YNNKEL (reference sequence). The CDR3 sequence: CASSPGLAGRETQYF. The DNA of the CDR3 is TGTGCCAGCAGCCCGGGACTAGCGGGGAGGGAGACCCAGTACTTC.

By share of the sample, this clone is medium-sized. The same CDR3 can be traced to other DNA sequences in this sample. The rearrangement uses TRBV27 and TRBJ2-7, with D possibly matching TRBD2 (5 bases). Trimming left V 6 bases short and J 0 bases short, with 12 bases between. Germline-derived CDR1 and CDR2 are MNHEY and SMNVEV (reference sequence). This CDR3 is 14 amino acids long. CDR3 bases: TGTGCCAGCAGCCCTACGGGGAGCTCCTACGAGCAGTACTTC. Its translation: CASSPTGSSYEQYF.

The V gene is TRBV7-9, the J gene TRBJ2-5; D might be TRBD1 (6 bases). This CDR3 contains 15 residues. V lost 3 bases and J 2 bases, leaving 13 bases between the germline ends. Germline V gives CDR1 SEHNR, CDR2 FQNEAQ (reference sequence). The CDR3 DNA sequence: TGTGCCAGCAGCTTGGGGATCACAGGGCAAGAGACCCAGTACTTC. This encodes CASSLGITGQETQYF.